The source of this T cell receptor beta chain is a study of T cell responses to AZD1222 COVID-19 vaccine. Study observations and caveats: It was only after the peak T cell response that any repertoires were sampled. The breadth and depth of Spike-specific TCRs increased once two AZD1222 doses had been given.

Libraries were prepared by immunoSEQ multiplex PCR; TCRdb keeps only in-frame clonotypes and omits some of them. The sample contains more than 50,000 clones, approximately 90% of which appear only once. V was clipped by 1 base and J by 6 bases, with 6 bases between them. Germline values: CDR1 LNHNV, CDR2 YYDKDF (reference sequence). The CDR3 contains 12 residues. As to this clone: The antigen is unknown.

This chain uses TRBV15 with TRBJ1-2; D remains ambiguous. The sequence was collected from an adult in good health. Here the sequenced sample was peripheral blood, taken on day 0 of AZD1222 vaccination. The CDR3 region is CATSRADNGYTF. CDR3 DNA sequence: TGTGCCACCAGCAGAGCAGACAATGGCTACACCTTC.